This TCR beta chain was captured by sequencing in a study of cytomegalovirus exposure and HLA in healthy donors. This clone appeared a single time. The antigen is undetermined. Overall study findings and caveats: Common viral pathogens seemed, in a later analysis, to connect with several of the most significant clusters. Rare sequences made up most TCRs, while some public TCRs were found in many donors. Versus the 666-donor mean, an Asian-associated ancestry cluster reportedly showed fewer N-insertions in a later analysis.

In the PCR, 60 Vbeta and 13 Jbeta primers were used. Using immunoSEQ multiplex PCR, the repertoire was profiled, and TCRdb retains in-frame clones only, with some absent. Among approximately 240,000 clones listed, approximately 84% were seen once. J gave up 0 bases and V 4 bases, and 4 bases lay outside the gene matches. Germline V gene lookup returns CDR1 SGHRS and CDR2 YFSETQ. The CDR3 runs 14 residues. The donors, nominally healthy at sampling, likely had unrecorded immune exposures. J is TRBJ2-7 and V is TRBV5-1; 7 bases map to TRBD1. Sequences were obtained from PBMCs. The clonotype originates from a woman aged 40 to 50 in good health and CMV-seronegative. The CDR3 spells CASSPWDSSYEQYF. For the CDR3, the DNA is TGCGCCAGCAGCCCCTGGGACAGCTCCTACGAGCAGTACTTC.